This T cell receptor (beta chain) was profiled in a study of cytomegalovirus exposure and HLA in healthy donors (dated by TCRdb to 2017 to 2019). For the wider study: An earlier analysis of approximately 640 of the donors reported about 250 Gb of sequence data and 100 million to 130 million unique TCR beta sequences from roughly 180 million T cells. Roughly five DR-DQ haplotypes were handled as single units for association and clustering because linkage in the cohort was strong. Using immunosequencing, the study profiled T cell repertoires from about 610 subjects and related those repertoires to cytomegalovirus serostatus. Typing coverage differed by locus: A, B, C, DRB1 and DQB1 were typed in roughly 620-630 donors, DQA1 in approximately 520, DPA1 in 600 to 610, and DPB1 in just under 490. A separate validation cohort of approximately 120 different subjects was used in addition to the approximately 610-subject first cohort. Of the roughly 390 genotyped donors, 70% to 90% were placed in the genetic ancestry cluster associated with self-reported Caucasian donors. HLA typing included class I and class II loci at four-digit resolution. Donor age, sex, ethnicity and CMV serostatus were compiled alongside the repertoire data. To study patterns of TCR occurrence, a later analysis re-analyzed previously published TCR beta repertoires from 666 donors and added high-resolution HLA genotyping. Every repertoire in the discovery cohort had been generated on one and the same sequencing platform. A later genetic analysis took genome-wide SNP genotypes for about three fifths of the 666 donors and used that subset as a discovery cohort. In the later analysis, no new phenotypic data were used to find candidate immune exposures; instead, reliance was placed on TCR beta sequences and their occurrence across donors. In an earlier analysis of about 590 of the donors, high-throughput TCR beta sequencing was used to judge whether each TCR beta V gene segment behaved as functional or pseudogenic. The study aimed to test whether signatures of past pathogen exposure could be identified by cataloging public T cell receptors. On average, roughly 200,000 unique TCR beta nucleotide sequences were sequenced per donor among roughly 430 genotyped donors of the cohort, with roughly 18% of those sequences being non-productive. Roughly 290 gigabases of sequencing data and 70 million to 95 million unique TCR sequences made up an early release that covered 640 HLA-typed donors. To predict cytomegalovirus infection status, the study combined high-throughput TCR immunosequencing, statistical association of individual TCRs with disease status, and machine learning. Findings and caveats that apply to the study as a whole: In a later genetic analysis, fewer N-insertions in productive TCRs were reported among donors in an Asian-associated ancestry cluster than the roughly 670-donor mean. The 87-base-pair reads could not distinguish some IMGT-functional V segments, including TRBV6-2 and TRBV6-3, so those segments were excluded. The authors suggested that the approach could potentially be extended to other disease states and immunological phenotypes. The study listed 170 or so TCR beta chains as associated with cytomegalovirus. In a later analysis, several top co-occurrence clusters were reported to appear linked to parvovirus B19, influenza, CMV and Epstein-Barr virus. The presence/absence analyses assumed that sequencing depth was roughly uniform across donors, and that assumption may not be true. A further reported finding was that TCR beta sequences accurately predicted the HLA-A and HLA-B alleles for most subjects in the first cohort. When HLA alleles, especially DR and DQ, strongly co-occurred, attributing TCR associations to individual alleles was difficult. Across donors, most TCR sequences were observed very rarely, whereas some public TCRs were present in many individuals. A few of the identified cytomegalovirus-associated TCR beta chains were confirmed in vitro to be specific for cytomegalovirus antigens. In an earlier analysis of fewer than 750 of the donors, most TCR beta V segments were observed in productive rearrangements about 90% or about 30% of the time, broadly matching IMGT annotations. The classifier was reported to diagnose cytomegalovirus status with high specificity and sensitivity in both the original cohort and the validation cohort. Immune exposure information for the cohort was limited to CMV serostatus. In a later analysis, TCR association rates were found to vary across HLA loci, with the most associated TCRs seen for DRB1 alleles and the fewest for HLA-C alleles. Linkage disequilibrium might explain the correlated functional status among segregating V segments, but an unknown experimental factor could not be excluded. In a later genetic analysis, a missense DCLRE1C variant was associated with V-gene and J-gene trimming of TCR beta chains, and the association was replicated in an independent cohort. Specific HLA alleles were associated with 15,000 to 20,000 TCR beta sequences at a false discovery rate of 0.05 in a later analysis. A cluster of highly shared sequence variants was judged likely to represent a technical artifact of the sequencing pipeline. This cohort had only TCR beta chains sequenced, and the lack of alpha or paired-chain data limited which features could be detected. According to a later analysis, most CMV-associated TCR beta chains appeared to be HLA-restricted, and the HLA associations seemed to be driven largely by CMV exposure. In a later analysis, HLA-associated TCR beta chains showed more clonal expansion and lower generation probabilities than non-associated chains that were equally common. The earlier analysis of around 600 of the donors excluded roughly 17 rarely observed V segments, including chromosome 9 orphons, because counts were too low. Because some donors lacked HLA typing at each locus, the association tests relied only on the typed subset.

From cysteine to phenylalanine, the CDR3 is 13 amino acids long. Only CDR3 DNA is held: 39 bases, read in frame from base 1. The germline V gene (reference sequence) provides CDR1 SEHNR and CDR2 FQNEAQ. V is clipped by 2 bases and J by 3 bases, and the sequence between their germline boundaries is 8 bases long. Library preparation employed the immunoSEQ multiplex PCR assay. For the multiplex PCR, a mixture combining 60 forward primers for TCR Vbeta segments and 13 reverse primers for TCR Jbeta segments was used. The CDR3 region of rearranged TCR beta genes was amplified from genomic DNA with a multiplex PCR assay. On the Illumina HiSeq System, the amplified TCR beta libraries were sequenced as 87-base-pair reads. The authors' analysis ran thus. A later analysis counted some 74 million unique TCR beta chains across the 550 to 800 repertoires, and around 9.9 million of these chains were shared by at least two donors. A nearest-neighbor algorithm error-corrected the raw reads and collapsed the reads into unique sequences, merging closely related sequences to remove PCR and sequencing errors. V, D and J gene segments were assigned by aligning CDR3 sequences to IMGT reference sequences. For a sequence to be retained, a match of at least six nucleotides to both a V gene segment and a J gene segment was required. Rearrangements were classified as productive when the CDR3 lacked stop codons and remained in frame with V and J, and all other rearrangements were classified as non-productive. Following IMGT convention, CDR3 was defined as the stretch from the second conserved V-encoded cysteine to the conserved J-encoded phenylalanine. Sequences without an unambiguous match to a single V gene segment were excluded from the earlier analysis of 450 to 650 of the donors. In an earlier analysis of a few hundred of the donors, V segments were called functional above 56.7% productive rearrangements and were called segregating when the between-donor standard deviation exceeded 5%. A statistical classification framework was built for diagnosing cytomegalovirus status from the catalog of TCR beta chain sequences. V and J gene assignment, in a later analysis, came from comparing TCR nucleotide sequences with IMGT/GENE-DB human TR gene sequences. In a later analysis, CDR3 sequences and most-parsimonious VDJ recombination scenarios were assigned using the TCRdist pipeline. A later analysis defined each TCR beta chain by its CDR3 amino acid sequence plus V-gene family, and excluded reads lacking a unique V-gene family. A later analysis removed several hundred highly shared, low-generation-probability nucleotide sequences to deal with suspected cross-contamination and a sequencing artifact. In a later analysis, a clonal expansion index for each public chain was calculated from normalized within-repertoire ranks of inferred template counts. In a later analysis, generation probabilities were computed with a VDJ recombination model fitted to out-of-frame rearrangements, and the resulting probabilities were checked against IGoR. Hypergeometric tests were used in a later analysis to score TCR-TCR, TCR-HLA and TCR-CMV co-occurrence, with a repertoire-size bias correction applied to the TCR pairs. False discovery rates were estimated in a later analysis by permuting HLA or CMV assignments 20 times. In a later analysis, co-occurring TCRs were grouped using DBSCAN, and TCRdist sequence similarity was added for clustering within HLA-allele-positive subsets. Co-occurrence clustering excluded repertoires with fewer than 30,000 or more than 120,000 public chains, plus five with anomalous nucleotide sharing. Held by TCRdb, this immuneACCESS table contains in-frame sequences only and omits some clones. Under half of the omission traces to an unresolved V gene where checked; the cause of the rest is unknown. V and J calls and clone size are as listed in that table; D and trimming were resolved from the DNA. In all, the sample holds under 250,000 clones, and approximately 80% of those were seen once. In total, the top ten clones hold about 7.5% of the sample.

The cohort comprised hundreds of healthy bone marrow donors. At the time of sampling, all cohort members were nominally healthy, though unrecorded immune exposures were likely present. The donor tested CMV seropositive, placing the donor among the 310 or so seropositive members of the cohort. Each donor provided a peripheral blood sample, and peripheral blood mononuclear cells were used for TCR beta sequencing. The Qiagen DNeasy Blood Extraction Kit was used to extract genomic DNA from the blood cell samples. With respect to this clone: What antigen it recognizes has not been identified. No base-level quality is on record; no much larger clone is a single base apart.

The rearranged chain carries TRBV7-9 and TRBJ2-7; the D gene is perhaps TRBD2, from 5 matching bases. Sequencing was carried out using PBMCs. The clonotype originates from a woman in her sixties or seventies in good health and CMV-seropositive. The nucleotide sequence reads TGTGCCAGCAGCTTAAATCGGGGCTACGAGCAGTACTTC. Translated, it reads CASSLNRGYEQYF.